Below are 17 T cell receptor beta chains sequenced from a single sample in a study of T-cell memory formation after mild COVID-19 (dated by TCRdb to the early 2020s). Receptor amplification or capture employed 5' RACE. Data came from an Illumina NovaSeq 6000. TCRdb's own reprocessing of the public reads used fastp at Q25 and MiXCR and kept productive beta chains. For every CDR3 protein sequence, its rows merge into one entry that carries the most common genes and DNA. The sample has a few hundred thousand distinct CDR3 sequences on record, 8% to 9% of them singletons. The ten largest account for under 25% of the sample. The sequencing input was PBMCs or a T cell subset sorted from them (not recorded which). Receptors were obtained from a young man who had mild COVID-19 (a few samples of this study predate the infection). The sample titles of this study are shuffled in the database, so cell type and time point are left out; the donor was told from shared clones.

This clonotype was found many times. CDR3 sequence (DNA): TGCAGTGCTAGAGTTCAACAGGGTGTTGGTTCACCCCTCCACTTT. Its protein is CSARVQQGVGSPLHF. The chain combines TRBV20-1 with TRBJ1-6, with D possibly matching TRBD1 (6 bases). Germline assignment: CDR1 DFQATT and CDR2 SNEGSKA (reference sequence). V lost 1 base, J lost 9 bases, and 16 bases lay in between. CDR3 length: 15 residues.

This clonotype was seen more than once but under ten times. The genes are TRBV12-3 or TRBV12-4 and TRBJ1-6, with D hard to call. Trimming pared 10 bases from V and 6 bases from J, leaving 13 bases between. This CDR3 spans 13 amino acids. CDR3 in DNA: TGTGCCACCGGGGAGTATGGTAATTCACCCCTCCACTTT. Translation: CATGEYGNSPLHF.

The chain combines TRBV10-3 with TRBJ1-2; D might be TRBD1 (5 bases). Trimming pared 0 bases from V and 5 bases from J, leaving 13 bases between. CDR1 and CDR2 from the germline V gene are ENHRY and SYGVKD. The CDR3 sequence is 15 residues long. Here the CDR3 DNA reads TGTGCCATCAGTGAGTCAACCGACAGAGAATATGGCTACACCTTC. Translated: CAISESTDREYGYTF.

This clonotype was seen a handful of times. The chain joins TRBV7-9 to TRBJ1-2; 10 bases line up with TRBD1. The CDR3 contains 16 residues. CDR1 is SEHNR and CDR2 is FQNEAQ in the germline V gene (reference sequence). V was clipped by 5 bases and J by 0 bases; unmatched bases: 6. The CDR3 here is CASSQTGGASNYGYTF. CDR3 coding DNA: TGTGCCAGCAGCCAGACAGGGGGCGCATCTAACTATGGCTACACCTTC.

This clonotype appeared many times. V gene TRBV11-3 combines with J gene TRBJ1-1, with D possibly TRBD1 on 5 matching bases. The germline V gene has CDR1 SGHNT and CDR2 YENEEA. The CDR3 extends over 16 amino acids. Trimming removed 2 bases at V and 3 bases at J, with 16 bases between. CDR3 loop: CASSLSESGRHTEAFF. DNA of the CDR3: TGTGCCAGCAGCTTATCGGAATCAGGGCGGCACACTGAAGCTTTCTTT.

The sample holds a few counts of this clonotype. V and J are TRBV7-9 and TRBJ1-2, with a weak D call TRBD1 (6 bases). This CDR3 region has 15 residues. Germline-derived CDR1 and CDR2 are SEHNR and FQNEAQ (reference sequence). The V gene lost 7 bases and the J gene lost 4 bases, with 19 bases spanning the gap. This chain's CDR3 is CASNPGSAGAYGYTF. As DNA, the CDR3 is TGTGCCAGCAACCCAGGCTCGGCAGGGGCCTATGGCTACACCTTC.

The sample holds a few counts of this clonotype. This sequence joins TRBV4-3 and TRBJ2-2; TRBD2 matches at 8 bases. This CDR3 region has 17 residues. J was trimmed by 2 bases and V by 2 bases; bases with no gene match: 7. Germline V gives CDR1 LGHNA, CDR2 YSLEER. This chain's CDR3 is CASSQTGGALNTGELFF. The CDR3 DNA reads TGCGCCAGCAGCCAAACCGGGGGGGCGCTTAACACCGGGGAGCTGTTTTTT.

The chain joins TRBV2 to TRBJ2-2; 13 nucleotides match TRBD2. This CDR3 is 14 amino acids long. The germline CDR1 and CDR2 sequences are SNHLY and FYNNEI. J was trimmed by 6 bases and V by 6 bases; bases with no gene match: 1. This CDR3 is CASRLAGGPGELFF. CDR3 bases: TGTGCCAGCAGACTAGCGGGGGGGCCCGGGGAGCTGTTTTTT. The whole variable domain, filled in from reference TRBV2 and TRBJ2-2, reads EPEVTQTPSHQVTQMGQEVILRCVPISNHLYFYWYRQILGQKVEFLVSFYNNEISEKSEIFDDQFSVERPDGSNFTLKIRSTKLEDSAMYFCASRLAGGPGELFFGEGSRLTVL.

This clonotype was seen many times. In nucleotides, the CDR3 is TGCAGCGTTGAAGGTCAGGGTTCAGGAAGTTACGAGCAGTACTTC. This translates into CSVEGQGSGSYEQYF. V usage is TRBV29-1 and J usage is TRBJ2-7; possible D gene TRBD1, 5 bases. Trimming left V 1 base short and J 4 bases short, with 17 bases between. The CDR3 sequence is 15 residues long. Germline lookup yields CDR1 SQVTM and CDR2 ANQGSEA.

This clonotype has only a few counts. The chain has TRBV20-1 and TRBJ2-4; D gene ambiguous. Per germline, CDR1 DFQATT and CDR2 SNEGSKA (reference sequence). The length of the CDR3 is 14 residues. V was clipped by 5 bases and J by 1 base, with 12 bases between them. The CDR3 region has the DNA TGCAGTGCTGCCCCGGGCATGGCCAAAAACATTCAGTACTTC. Its protein product is CSAAPGMAKNIQYF.

J is TRBJ2-3 and V is TRBV5-1; D unresolved. Per germline, CDR1 SGHRS and CDR2 YFSETQ. Trimming stripped 4 bases from V and 3 bases from J, with 9 bases between. The CDR3 consists of 13 residues. The CDR3 region has the DNA TGCGCCAGCAGCCCAGGAAAAACAGATACGCAGTATTTT. This gives the protein CASSPGKTDTQYF. The variable domain in full, with the rest retrieved from reference TRBV5-1 and TRBJ2-3, is KAGVTQTPRYLIKTRGQQVTLSCSPISGHRSVSWYQQTPGQGLQFLFEYFSETQRNKGNFPGRFSGRQFSNSRSEMNVSTLELGDSALYLCASSPGKTDTQYFGPGTRLTVL.

This clonotype was counted only a few times. The chain employs TRBV7-3 and TRBJ2-2, with D unclear. This CDR3 has 14 amino acids. Germline loops: CDR1 SGHTA, CDR2 FQGTGA. Trimming stripped 3 bases from V and 2 bases from J, with 7 bases between. The CDR3: CASSFTVNTGELFF. CDR3 coding DNA: TGTGCCAGCAGCTTTACAGTAAACACCGGGGAGCTGTTTTTT.

This rearrangement joins TRBV6-2 or TRBV6-3 to TRBJ2-7; 10 bases map to TRBD1. Germline V lookup: CDR1 MNHEY, CDR2 SVGEGT. The CDR3 spans 13 residues. The J segment lost 5 bases and the V segment lost 8 bases, leaving 6 bases of the junction unmatched. The CDR3 DNA sequence: TGTGCCAGCGGGCCGACAGGGGGCCACGAGCAGTACGTC. This gives the protein CASGPTGGHEQYV.

The chain combines TRBV4-1 with TRBJ1-5, with a weak D call TRBD1 (6 bases). The CDR3 is 16 amino acids. Germline CDR1 and CDR2: MGHRA and YSYEKL. Trimming removed 8 bases from V and 1 base from J, with 18 bases in between. The CDR3 spells CASGTQGKGSNQPQHF. The CDR3 DNA is TGCGCCAGCGGTACTCAGGGGAAAGGGAGCAATCAGCCCCAGCATTTT.

This clonotype came up many times. V is TRBV7-2 and J is TRBJ2-2; 7 bases are a match to TRBD2. The CDR3 is 14 residues long. CDR1 SGHTA and CDR2 FQGNSA come from the germline V gene. V was clipped by 4 bases and J by 1 base; unmatched bases: 0. In DNA, the CDR3 is TGTGCCAGCAGCTCGGGGGGGAACACCGGGGAGCTGTTTTTT. Its protein product is CASSSGGNTGELFF.

The V gene is TRBV6-2 or TRBV6-3, the J gene TRBJ2-5, with D hard to call. Germline V lookup: CDR1 MNHEY, CDR2 SVGEGT. The CDR3 spans 11 residues. Deletions cut 7 bases from V and 4 bases from J, with 7 bases between. The CDR3 coding sequence is TGTGCCAGCACCGATTTAGAGACCCAGTACTTC. Translation gives CASTDLETQYF.

This clonotype came up many times. The chain has TRBV7-3 and TRBJ2-3; D remains ambiguous. CDR1 and CDR2 from the germline V gene are SGHTA and FQGTGA. V gave up 3 bases and J gave up 0 bases, with 10 bases separating them. This CDR3 is built from 15 residues. This chain's CDR3 is CASSFYPASTDTQYF. The DNA for the CDR3 is TGTGCCAGCAGCTTTTATCCCGCCAGCACAGATACGCAGTATTTT.